Below are 8 T cell receptor beta chains sequenced from a single sample in a study of response to subunit inactivated influenza vaccine. TCRdb used MiXCR to reprocess the RT-PCR reads, holding one entry per CDR3 protein. The sample includes about 160,000 distinct CDR3 sequences, about a tenth of them seen just once. Sequences were derived from non-naive T cells sorted from PBMCs, sampled 40 to 50 days after vaccination. These receptor sequences come from a man in his fifties who received an inactivated influenza vaccine.

J is TRBJ2-5 and V is TRBV3-1; 10 bases match TRBD2. The ends lost 5 bases at V and 5 bases at J; junction bases unmatched: 8. CDR1 LGHDT and CDR2 YNNKEL come from the germline V gene (reference sequence). The CDR3 is 15 residues long. The CDR3 region is CASSFGAGGPETQYF. The CDR3 region has the DNA TGTGCCAGCAGCTTCGGAGCGGGAGGGCCGGAGACCCAGTACTTC.

In its sample, this clonotype was seen a few times. The genes are TRBV20-1 and TRBJ2-1, with TRBD2 matching 11 bases. Germline V gene sequence: CDR1 DFQATT, CDR2 SNEGSKA (reference sequence). The CDR3 is 16 amino acids. Losses at the gene ends were 2 bases for V and 2 bases for J; bases not matched to a gene: 5. CDR3 sequence (DNA): TGCAGTGCTAGACCTGGGACTAGCGGACCCTACAATGAGCAGTTCTTC. It encodes CSARPGTSGPYNEQFF.

The chain has TRBV7-2 and TRBJ2-7, with D perhaps assigned TRBD1 or TRBD2 (5 bases each). V lost 2 bases and J 3 bases, leaving 14 bases between the germline ends. Germline CDR1 reads SGHTA; CDR2 reads FQGNSA. CDR3 length: 15 amino acids. The DNA of the CDR3 is TGTGCCAGCAGCTTAACCCCCGGGACCAACTACGAGCAGTACTTC. This codes for CASSLTPGTNYEQYF.

This clonotype was counted at least ten times. As DNA, the CDR3 is TGCAGTGCAAAAAGGGGGGAGTTGAACACTGAAGCTTTCTTT. Translated, it gives CSAKRGELNTEAFF. The chain is built from TRBV20-1 and TRBJ1-1; D possibly corresponds to TRBD1 (6 bases). V lost 6 bases and J lost 0, with 14 bases in between. The CDR3 has 14 amino acids. Germline CDR1 and CDR2: DFQATT and SNEGSKA (reference sequence).

This chain joins TRBV20-1 and TRBJ2-7; 14 bases map to TRBD2. CDR1 is DFQATT and CDR2 is SNEGSKA in the germline V gene (reference sequence). This CDR3 contains 16 residues. V shed 5 bases, J shed 3 bases, and the junction held 9 bases outside the gene matches. CDR3 sequence reads: CSAGSGTSGSFYEQYF. The DNA of the CDR3 is TGCAGTGCTGGTTCCGGGACTAGCGGGAGTTTCTACGAGCAGTACTTC.

This clonotype was counted ten times or more. This chain links TRBV12-3 or TRBV12-4 with TRBJ2-1; D is possibly TRBD1 or TRBD2 (6 bases each). The CDR3 runs to 13 residues. With 6 bases removed from V and 6 bases from J, the gap between germline ends came to 12 bases. The CDR3 loop is CASSPGGLNEQFF. The CDR3 DNA sequence: TGTGCCAGCAGCCCCGGGGGCCTCAATGAGCAGTTCTTC.

This clonotype came up a few times. This chain uses TRBV7-6 with TRBJ2-1; 8 bases line up with TRBD1. This CDR3 region has 12 residues. Germline CDR1 and CDR2: SGHVS and FNYEAQ. V was pared by 5 bases and J by 8 bases, with 2 bases of the junction left unmatched. This chain's CDR3 is CASSGQGYEQFF. CDR3 DNA: TGTGCCAGCAGCGGACAGGGCTATGAGCAGTTCTTC.

For this clonotype: This could be a read error, since a much larger clone is one nucleotide away. The chain is built from TRBV11-2 and TRBJ2-1; no clear D. The germline V gene has CDR1 SGHAT and CDR2 FQNNGV. The CDR3 length is 13 residues. The CDR3 sequence is CASSANANKEQFF. Here the CDR3 DNA reads TGTGCCAGCAGCGCGAACGCTAACAAAGAGCAGTTCTTC.